This paragraph covers one TCR beta chain sequence. Its antigen is as yet unknown. The tumor samples were collected prior to definitive surgery or chemotherapy. The method was immunoSEQ multiplex PCR; TCRdb's version includes in-frame clones alone and lacks a portion of them. The table records about 6,600 clones, approximately 79% of them present only once. These data come from a study of high-grade serous ovarian cancer treatment subgroups. Across the whole study: Samples averaged 14,192 reads and some 7,500 unique TCR beta rearrangements.

Study conclusions and caveats: Only CDR3 was analyzed; CDR1 and CDR2 were not.

This CDR3 comprises 13 residues. The germline V gene encodes CDR1 SQVTM and CDR2 ANQGSEA. V was trimmed by 4 bases and J by 10 bases, leaving 17 bases between them. The receptor's source is a human donor with high-grade serous ovarian cancer. The chain is built from TRBV29-1 and TRBJ2-1, with D perhaps assigned TRBD1 or TRBD2 (5 bases each). Input material: tumor tissue. The CDR3 bases are TGCAGCGTTGTCCGGGACCGAGGCTTGGAGCAGTTCTTC. It specifies CSVVRDRGLEQFF.